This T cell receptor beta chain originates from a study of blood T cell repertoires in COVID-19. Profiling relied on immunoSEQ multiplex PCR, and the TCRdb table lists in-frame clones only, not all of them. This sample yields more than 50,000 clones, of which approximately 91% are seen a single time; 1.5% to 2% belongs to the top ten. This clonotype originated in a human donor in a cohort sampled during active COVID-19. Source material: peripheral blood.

CDR3 sequence: CASLGQGAAETQYF. The CDR3 nucleotides are TGTGCCAGCTTGGGGCAGGGGGCTGCGGAGACCCAGTACTTC. J is TRBJ2-5 and V is TRBV2; TRBD1 aligns across 8 bases. Unmatched junction bases numbered 10, after V lost 8 bases and J lost 5 bases. The CDR3 length is 14 residues. Germline CDR1 reads SNHLY; CDR2 reads FYNNEI.